The table lists the clone carrying this T cell receptor (beta chain) with a few counts. Its matching antigen is unknown. This sample was taken from a study of beta chain features in type 1 diabetes. Study-wide points: For Type 1 diabetes patients, all four CD4+ subsets carried TCRB CDR3s that were moderately but significantly shorter. Patients' naive, central memory and Treg TCRB repertoires seemed closer to one another than those of healthy donors. Lower insertion and higher deletion counts appeared at VDJ junctions in type 1 diabetes patients. cDNA-based reads could over-represent cells with high TCR expression.

CD45RO/CCR7/CD25/CD127/CD95/CD27 staining was used to isolate CD4+ naive, central memory, regulatory and stem cell-like memory cells by sorting. Reverse transcription of all isolated RNA meant that expressed TCRB transcripts were sequenced. Sequencing used immunoSEQ multiplex PCR; TCRdb keeps in-frame clones, though not all of them. The data show over 600,000 clones, around an eighth seen once. The receptor was derived from a man younger than 40 with type 1 diabetes. Sample: naive CD4+ T cells from blood.

Here the CDR3 reads CASSPSGDNEQFF. The CDR3 nucleotides read TGTGCCAGCAGCCCGTCTGGGGACAATGAGCAGTTCTTC. The chain links TRBV7-3 to TRBJ2-1; D not certain. This CDR3 is built from 13 residues. Germline V gives CDR1 SGHTA, CDR2 FQGTGA. Deletions cut 5 bases from V and 5 bases from J, with 10 bases between.